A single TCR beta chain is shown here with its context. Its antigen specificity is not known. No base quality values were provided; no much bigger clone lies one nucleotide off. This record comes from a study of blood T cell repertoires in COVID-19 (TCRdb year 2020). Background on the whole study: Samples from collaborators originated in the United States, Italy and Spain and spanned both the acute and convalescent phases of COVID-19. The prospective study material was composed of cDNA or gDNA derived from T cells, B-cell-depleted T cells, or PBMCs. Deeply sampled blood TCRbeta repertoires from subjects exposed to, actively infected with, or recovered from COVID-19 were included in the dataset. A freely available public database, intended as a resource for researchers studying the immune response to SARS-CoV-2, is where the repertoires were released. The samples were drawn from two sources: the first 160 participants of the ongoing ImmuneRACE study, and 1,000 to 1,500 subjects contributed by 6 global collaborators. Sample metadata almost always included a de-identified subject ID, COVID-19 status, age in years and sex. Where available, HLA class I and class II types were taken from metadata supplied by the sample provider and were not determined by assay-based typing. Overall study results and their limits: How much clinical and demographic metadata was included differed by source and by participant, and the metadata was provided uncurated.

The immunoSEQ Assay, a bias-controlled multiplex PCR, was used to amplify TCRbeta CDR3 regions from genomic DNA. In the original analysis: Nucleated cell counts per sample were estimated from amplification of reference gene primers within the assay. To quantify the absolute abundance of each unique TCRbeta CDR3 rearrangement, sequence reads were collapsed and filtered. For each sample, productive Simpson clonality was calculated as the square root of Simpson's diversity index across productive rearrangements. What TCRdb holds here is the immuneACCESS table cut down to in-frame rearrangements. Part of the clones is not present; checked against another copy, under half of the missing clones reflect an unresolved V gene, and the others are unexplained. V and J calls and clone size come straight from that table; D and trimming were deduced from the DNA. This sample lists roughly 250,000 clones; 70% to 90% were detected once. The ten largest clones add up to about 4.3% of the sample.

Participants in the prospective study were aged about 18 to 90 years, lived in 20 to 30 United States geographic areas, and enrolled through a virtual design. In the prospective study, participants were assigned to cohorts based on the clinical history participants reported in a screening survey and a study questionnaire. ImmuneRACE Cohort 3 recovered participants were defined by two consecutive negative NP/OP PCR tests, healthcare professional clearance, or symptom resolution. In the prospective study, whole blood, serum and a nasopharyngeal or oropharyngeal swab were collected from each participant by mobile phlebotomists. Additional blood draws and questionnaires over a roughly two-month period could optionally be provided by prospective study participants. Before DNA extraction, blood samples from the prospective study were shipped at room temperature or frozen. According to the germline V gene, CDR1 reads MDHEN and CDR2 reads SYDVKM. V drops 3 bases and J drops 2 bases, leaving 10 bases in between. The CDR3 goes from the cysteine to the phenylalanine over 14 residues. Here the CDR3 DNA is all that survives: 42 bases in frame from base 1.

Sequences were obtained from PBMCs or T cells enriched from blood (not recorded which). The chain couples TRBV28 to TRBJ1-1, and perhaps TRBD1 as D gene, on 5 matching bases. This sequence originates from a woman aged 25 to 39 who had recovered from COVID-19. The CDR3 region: CASSLMGLNTEAFF. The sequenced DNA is TGTGCCAGCAGTTTGATGGGGCTAAACACTGAAGCTTTCTTT.